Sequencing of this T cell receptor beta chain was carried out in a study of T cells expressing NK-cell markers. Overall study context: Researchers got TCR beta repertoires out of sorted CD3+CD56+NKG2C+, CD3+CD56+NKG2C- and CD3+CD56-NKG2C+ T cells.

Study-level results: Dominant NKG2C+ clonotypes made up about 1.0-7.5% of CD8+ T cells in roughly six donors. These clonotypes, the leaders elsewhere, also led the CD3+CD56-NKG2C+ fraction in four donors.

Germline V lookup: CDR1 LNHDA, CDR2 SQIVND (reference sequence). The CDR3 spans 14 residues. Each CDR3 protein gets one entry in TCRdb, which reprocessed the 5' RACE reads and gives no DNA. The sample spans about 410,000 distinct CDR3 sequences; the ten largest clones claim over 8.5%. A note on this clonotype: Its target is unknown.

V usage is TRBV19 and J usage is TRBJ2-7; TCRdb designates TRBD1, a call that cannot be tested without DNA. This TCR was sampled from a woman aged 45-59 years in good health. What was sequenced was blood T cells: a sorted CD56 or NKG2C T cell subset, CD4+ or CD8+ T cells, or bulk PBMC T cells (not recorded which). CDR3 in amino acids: CASSIDGGFYEQYF. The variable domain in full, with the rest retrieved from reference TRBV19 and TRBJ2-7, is DGGITQSPKYLFRKEGQNVTLSCEQNLNHDAMYWYRQDPGQGLRLIYYSQIVNDFQKGDIAEGYSVSREKKESFPLTVTSAQKNPTAFYLCASSIDGGFYEQYFGPGTRLTVT.